This TCR beta chain was recovered during a study of OX40 agonist ivuxolimab in advanced cancers. The V and J ends lost 3 bases and 4 bases respectively, with 18 bases between them. The germline V gene encodes CDR1 KGHSH and CDR2 LQKENI. This CDR3 region has 16 residues. Using immunoSEQ multiplex PCR, the repertoire was profiled, and TCRdb retains in-frame clones only, with some absent. Here the sample spans over 65,000 clones, more than 70% being singletons. This chain uses TRBV18 with TRBJ1-2; D is perhaps TRBD1 (6 bases). Material: CD4+ or CD8+ T cells sorted from blood, obtained in a trial of the OX40 agonist ivuxolimab. This sequence originates from an adult with an advanced solid tumor such as melanoma, head and neck, liver or kidney cancer. The CDR3 reads CASSPPRTERSYGYTF. CDR3 DNA: TGTGCCAGCTCACCCCCGCGGACAGAGAGGAGCTATGGCTACACCTTC.